Listed below are T cell receptor beta chains from one sample, sequenced in a study of blood T cell repertoires in COVID-19. Data came from immunoSEQ multiplex PCR; TCRdb stores just in-frame clones and leaves some out. The table shows a few hundred thousand clones, with 75% to 95% occurring only once. Sequenced: peripheral blood. Source of these receptors: a person aged 18 to 29 with COVID-19, enrolled during active disease. The CDR3 runs from the conserved cysteine through the conserved F or W. A D gene is named only where the DNA matches it firmly. Clone size, where shown, is once, few, many, or a class for clones that have expanded.

j_call clone_size d_call v_call cdr3_aa cdr3_nt
TRBJ1-1 . . TRBV30 CAWDDGRNTEAFF TGTGCCTGGGACGACGGGAGGAACACTGAAGCTTTCTTT
TRBJ2-5 . TRBD1 TRBV9 CASSSTGVRETQYF TGTGCCAGCAGCTCCACAGGGGTCCGGGAGACCCAGTACTTC
TRBJ2-2 . . TRBV14 CASSQTKGRTLSTGELFF TGTGCCAGCAGCCAGACCAAGGGGAGGACTCTTAGCACCGGGGAGCTGTTTTTT
TRBJ1-1 few . TRBV12-5 CASGLGRRSQNTEAFF TGTGCTAGTGGTTTGGGCCGGAGGAGTCAGAACACTGAAGCTTTCTTT
TRBJ1-5 . . TRBV6-5 CASSRTLNKNQPQHF TGTGCCAGCAGTAGGACTCTTAATAAGAATCAGCCCCAGCATTTT
TRBJ2-1 . . TRBV13 CASSSNLGDRGSSGRANEQFF TGTGCCAGCAGCTCCAATCTAGGGGACAGGGGGTCTAGCGGGAGGGCCAATGAGCAGTTCTTC
TRBJ2-1 . . TRBV18 CASSPYASSYNEQFF TGTGCCAGCTCACCATATGCTAGCTCCTACAATGAGCAGTTCTTC
TRBJ2-7 . . TRBV2 CASSLTTYEQYF TGTGCCAGCAGTCTAACTACCTACGAGCAGTACTTC
TRBJ2-3 . TRBD1 TRBV4-1 CASSLQGPTDTQYF TGCGCCAGCAGCCTACAGGGGCCCACAGATACGCAGTATTTT
TRBJ2-1 . TRBD1 TRBV2 CASSGLFGQGAKEQFF TGTGCCAGCAGTGGTTTATTTGGGCAGGGGGCTAAGGAGCAGTTCTTC
TRBJ2-7 . . TRBV27 CASSLAGDGEQYF TGTGCCAGCAGTTTGGCAGGGGATGGCGAGCAGTACTTC
TRBJ1-2 . TRBD1 TRBV6-6 CASSYLGQGANGYTF TGTGCCAGCAGTTATCTGGGACAGGGGGCGAATGGCTACACCTTC
TRBJ1-2 . . TRBV2 CASSGEGVNTF TGTGCCAGCAGTGGAGAGGGAGTGAACACCTTC
TRBJ2-2 . . TRBV11-2 CASSWTGDGELFF TGTGCCAGCAGCTGGACTGGTGACGGGGAGCTGTTTTTT
TRBJ1-2 . . TRBV10-3 CAITPDSFGYTF TGTGCCATCACTCCGGACAGTTTTGGCTACACCTTC
TRBJ1-5 . TRBD1 TRBV6-4 CASSDHRDREHSNQPQHF TGTGCCAGCAGTGACCACCGGGACAGGGAGCATAGCAATCAGCCCCAGCATTTT
TRBJ2-3 . TRBD2 TRBV27 CATTRVAGATTDTQYF TGTGCCACCACGCGAGTGGCGGGAGCCACCACAGATACGCAGTATTTT
TRBJ2-1 . TRBD1 TRBV19 CASSRGTAYNEQFF TGTGCCAGTAGTAGGGGGACAGCTTACAATGAGCAGTTCTTC
TRBJ2-1 . . TRBV11-2 CASSPSRSSYNEQFF TGTGCCAGCAGCCCGTCGCGAAGCTCCTACAATGAGCAGTTCTTC
TRBJ2-3 . . TRBV19 CASSSGTPTDTQYF TGTGCCAGTAGCTCCGGGACTCCCACAGATACGCAGTATTTT
TRBJ2-7 . TRBD1 TRBV29-1 CSVVTGESYEQYF TGCAGCGTTGTTACAGGGGAGTCCTACGAGCAGTACTTC
TRBJ1-2 . TRBD1 TRBV30 CAWSMGQASNYGYTF TGTGCCTGGAGTATGGGACAGGCTTCTAACTATGGCTACACCTTC
TRBJ2-1 once TRBD2 TRBV7-2 CASSSTFGTSGNNEQFF TGTGCCAGCAGCTCGACCTTCGGGACTAGCGGAAACAATGAGCAGTTCTTC
TRBJ2-1 . TRBD2 TRBV7-3 CASSLTGLAGAGEQFF TGTGCCAGCAGCTTAACGGGGCTAGCGGGAGCCGGTGAGCAGTTCTTC
TRBJ1-2 . TRBD1 TRBV28 CASSFPPGTGTNYGYTF TGTGCCAGCAGTTTCCCCCCCGGGACAGGGACTAACTATGGCTACACCTTC
TRBJ2-7 . . TRBV6-5 CASSYSVSGSYEQYF TGTGCCAGCAGTTACTCGGTTAGCGGCTCCTACGAGCAGTACTTC
TRBJ2-7 . . TRBV27 CASSLSGTPITYEQYF TGTGCCAGCAGTTTAAGTGGGACACCTATAACCTACGAGCAGTACTTC